This TCR beta chain was sequenced in a study of vaccination effects on CD4 cells after COVID-19. Study context: All study participants received two doses of BNT162b2 or mRNA-1273 vaccine.

Antigen-specific CD4+ T cells expanded by the ViraFEST assay with viral peptide pools were then sequenced. Investigators separated out CD4+ T cells once around 11 days of culture had passed. Among the vaccine recipients, none had a prior SARS-CoV-2 infection, and nucleocapsid antibodies were negative. At days 3 and 7, half of the medium was exchanged for IL-2 medium. The CDR3 consists of 16 residues. The V end lost 1 base, the J end lost 1 base, and 10 bases lay between the germline ends. Per the germline V gene, CDR1 is SGHAT and CDR2 is FQDESV (reference sequence). This clone appeared a few times. What it recognizes is unknown. Some clones are missing from TCRdb's copy, which holds only in-frame ones; the method was immunoSEQ multiplex PCR. The data show tens of thousands of clones, less than 85% seen once.

The source is a human donor who received a COVID-19 vaccine. The source was CD4+ T cells from PBMCs cultured with HCoV-NL63 spike peptides, collected before COVID-19 vaccination. The chain couples TRBV11-1 to TRBJ2-2; a weak D match, TRBD2 (6 bases). CDR3 residues: CASSLGWGVNTGELFF. The CDR3, as DNA: TGTGCCAGCAGCTTAGGCTGGGGGGTGAACACCGGGGAGCTGTTTTTT.